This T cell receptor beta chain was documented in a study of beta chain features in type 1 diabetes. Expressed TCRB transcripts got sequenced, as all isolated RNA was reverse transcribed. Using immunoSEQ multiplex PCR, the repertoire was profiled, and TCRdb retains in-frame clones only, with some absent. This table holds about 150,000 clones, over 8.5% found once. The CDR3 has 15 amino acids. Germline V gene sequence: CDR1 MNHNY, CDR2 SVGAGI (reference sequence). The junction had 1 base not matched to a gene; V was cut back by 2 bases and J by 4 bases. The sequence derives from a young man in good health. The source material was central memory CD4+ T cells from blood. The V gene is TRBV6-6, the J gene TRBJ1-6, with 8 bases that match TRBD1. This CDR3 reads CASSYRTGYNSPLHF. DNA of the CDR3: TGTGCCAGCAGTTACCGGACAGGGTATAATTCACCCCTCCACTTT.